The 9 T cell receptor beta chains presented below share a single source sample, sequenced in a study of T cells in Graves' hyperthyroidism and ophthalmopathy. Amplified TCR beta CDR3 regions derived from RNA transcripts. First-round RT-PCR with HTBI primers amplified the TCR CDR3 region. TCRdb analysed the multiplex PCR reads with MiXCR anew, one entry per CDR3 protein. The sample shows roughly 57,000 distinct CDR3 sequences, approximately 57% of them seen only once. The sequenced sample consisted of blood. These receptors originate from an older woman with Graves' ophthalmopathy.

Regarding this clonotype: Compared with germline, one end of the junction differs, possibly owing to a read error. The chain is built from TRBV6-4 and TRBJ2-1; no reliable D call. The CDR3 runs to 14 residues. CDR1 is MRHNA and CDR2 is SNTAGT in the germline V gene. CDR3 sequence: CASSVSYPPDELFF. The CDR3 DNA sequence: TGTGCCAGCAGTGTAAGCTATCCTCCCGATGAGCTGTTCTTC.

This clonotype was observed many times. This chain connects TRBV18 to TRBJ1-1, with D perhaps matching TRBD1 (6 bases). Trimming took off 5 bases at V and 7 bases at J, with 11 bases between the two ends. This CDR3 region has 12 residues. CDR1 is KGHSH and CDR2 is LQKENI in the germline V gene. The CDR3 DNA reads TGTGCCAGCTCAATTGACAGGAGTGAAGCTTTCTTT. Translating gives CASSIDRSEAFF.

The genes are TRBV9 and TRBJ2-2; TRBD1 matches at 7 bases. In germline, CDR1 is SGDLS, CDR2 YYNGEE. The junction had 8 bases not matched to a gene; V was cut back by 0 bases and J by 6 bases. The CDR3 runs 16 residues. The CDR3 loop reads CASSVEQGSKAGELFF. The CDR3 coding sequence is TGTGCCAGCAGCGTAGAACAGGGGTCTAAGGCCGGGGAGCTGTTTTTT.

This clonotype appeared many times. The rearrangement uses TRBV7-8 and TRBJ2-5; D is unclear. The V and J ends lost 1 base and 3 bases respectively, with 15 bases between them. The germline V gene has CDR1 SGHVS and CDR2 FQNEAQ. The CDR3 sequence is 16 residues long. CDR3 in DNA: TGTGCCAGCAGCTTAGTTATGACTTTTGCCGAAGAGACCCAGTACTTC. It translates to CASSLVMTFAEETQYF.

This chain joins TRBV7-9 and TRBJ2-7; TRBD1 matches 8 bases. CDR3 length: 14 amino acids. Germline CDR1 and CDR2: SEHNR and FQNEAQ (reference sequence). Trimming at V came to 1 base and at J to 5 bases, leaving 4 bases not matched to a gene. Written as DNA, the CDR3 is TGTGCCAGCAGCTTAGGCAGGGGGCTTGACGAGCAGTACTTC. Its protein is CASSLGRGLDEQYF.

The chain is built from TRBV14 and TRBJ1-2, with 9 bases lining up with TRBD1. The CDR3 consists of 16 residues. The V segment lost 2 bases and the J segment 4 bases; nucleotides outside the gene matches: 8. Germline values: CDR1 SGHDN, CDR2 FVKESK. The CDR3 DNA follows: TGTGCCAGCAGCCAAATTGCCGGGACAGGGAGCTATGGCTACACCTTC. Protein product: CASSQIAGTGSYGYTF.

As to this clonotype: Given the absence of the conserved phenylalanine or tryptophan at the CDR3 end, a read error is likely. The chain employs TRBV9 and TRBJ1-1; a possible D gene is TRBD1 (5 bases). CDR1 SGDLS and CDR2 YYNGEE come from the germline V gene. The CDR3 covers 15 residues. The CDR3 spells CASSPPQGMNAEAFL. The CDR3 DNA follows: TGTGCCAGCAGCCCTCCGCAGGGAATGAACGCTGAAGCTTTCTTG.

This clonotype has a count of ten or more. This chain joins TRBV10-3 and TRBJ2-5, with 7 bases aligning to TRBD1. CDR1 and CDR2 from the germline V gene are ENHRY and SYGVKD. The CDR3 spans 15 residues. J lost 5 bases, V lost 2 bases, and 8 bases had no gene match. The CDR3 is CAISETGTEGETQYF. The CDR3 region has the DNA TGTGCCATCAGTGAGACCGGGACAGAGGGGGAGACCCAGTACTTC.

This clonotype has a count of ten or more. The rearrangement uses TRBV29-1 and TRBJ1-2; TRBD1 is a possible D gene (6 bases). CDR3 size: 12 residues. V was trimmed by 5 bases and J by 4 bases, leaving 11 bases between them. From germline, CDR1 is SQVTM and CDR2 ANQGSEA. The CDR3 DNA sequence: TGCAGCGTTACAGGGTCGGGCTATGGCTACACCTTC. Its protein is CSVTGSGYGYTF.